The clone carrying this TCR beta chain was seen a few times. The table came from immunoSEQ multiplex PCR; TCRdb's copy has only in-frame clones and leaves some out. Counted here are some 58,000 clones, roughly 89% occurring once; the ten biggest clones make up under 5%. The sample originates from a study of blood T cell repertoires in COVID-19. Study context: Collection of acute and convalescent COVID-19 samples took place in the United States, Italy and Spain.

Trimming took 0 bases from V and 7 from J; bases not matched to a gene: 13. This CDR3 is built from 19 residues. CDR1 and CDR2 (germline): SGDLS, YYNGEE. The chain combines TRBV9 with TRBJ2-1; 13 bases are a match to TRBD2. The sequenced sample consisted of peripheral blood. This receptor was obtained from a man aged 50 or older with acute or convalescent COVID-19. DNA for the CDR3: TGTGCCAGCAGCGTAGGACTAGCGGGAGGTTGGGAGCTCATGAATGAGCAGTTCTTC. The encoded protein is CASSVGLAGGWELMNEQFF.